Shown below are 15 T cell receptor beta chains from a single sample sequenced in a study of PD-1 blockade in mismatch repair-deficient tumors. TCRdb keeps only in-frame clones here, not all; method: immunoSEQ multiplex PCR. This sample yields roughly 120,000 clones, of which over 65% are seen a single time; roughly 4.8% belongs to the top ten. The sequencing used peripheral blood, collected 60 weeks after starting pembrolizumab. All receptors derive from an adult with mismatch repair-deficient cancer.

The CDR3 spells CATSRALAGSYEQYF. The CDR3 coding sequence is TGTGCCACCAGCAGAGCCCTAGCGGGGTCCTACGAGCAGTACTTC. V usage is TRBV15 and J usage is TRBJ2-7; 9 bases fit TRBD2. The CDR3 totals 15 residues. With 1 base clipped from V and 1 base from J, the junction kept 2 bases outside the gene matches. Per germline, CDR1 LNHNV and CDR2 YYDKDF (reference sequence). The complete variable domain, with remaining parts taken from reference TRBV15 and TRBJ2-7, reads DAMVIQNPRYQVTQFGKPVTLSCSQTLNHNVMYWYQQKSSQAPKLLFHYYDKDFNNEADTPDNFQSRRPNTSFCFLDIRSPGLGDTAMYLCATSRALAGSYEQYFGPGTRLTVT.

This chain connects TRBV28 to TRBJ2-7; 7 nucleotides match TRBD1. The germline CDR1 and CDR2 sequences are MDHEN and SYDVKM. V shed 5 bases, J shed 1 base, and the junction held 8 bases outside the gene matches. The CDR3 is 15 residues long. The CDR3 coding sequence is TGTGCCAGCAGTCCATTCACAGGGGTTTCCTACGAGCAGTACTTC. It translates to CASSPFTGVSYEQYF.

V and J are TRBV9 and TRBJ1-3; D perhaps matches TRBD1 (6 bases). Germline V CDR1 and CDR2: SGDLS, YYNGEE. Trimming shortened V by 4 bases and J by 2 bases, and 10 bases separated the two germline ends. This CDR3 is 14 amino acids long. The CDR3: CASSINRAGNTIYF. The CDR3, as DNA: TGTGCCAGCAGCATCAACAGGGCTGGAAACACCATATATTTT.

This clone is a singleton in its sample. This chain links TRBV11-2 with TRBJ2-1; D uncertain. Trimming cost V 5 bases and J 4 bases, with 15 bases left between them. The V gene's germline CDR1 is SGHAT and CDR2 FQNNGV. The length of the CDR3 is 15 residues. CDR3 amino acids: CASSPHRGQYNEQFF. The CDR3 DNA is TGTGCCAGCAGCCCCCACCGAGGCCAGTACAATGAGCAGTTCTTC.

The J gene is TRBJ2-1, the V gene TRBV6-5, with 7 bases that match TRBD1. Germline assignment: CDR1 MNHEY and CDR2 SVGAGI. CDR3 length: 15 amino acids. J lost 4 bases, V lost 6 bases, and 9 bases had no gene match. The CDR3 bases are TGTGCCAGCAGACGCAAACGGGACAGTTACAATGAGCAGTTCTTC. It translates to CASRRKRDSYNEQFF.

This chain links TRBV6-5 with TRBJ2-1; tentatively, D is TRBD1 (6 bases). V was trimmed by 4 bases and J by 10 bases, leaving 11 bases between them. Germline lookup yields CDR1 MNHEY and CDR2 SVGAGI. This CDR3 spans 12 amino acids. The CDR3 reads CASSSGTWEQFF. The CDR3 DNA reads TGTGCCAGCAGTTCAGGGACATGGGAGCAGTTCTTC.

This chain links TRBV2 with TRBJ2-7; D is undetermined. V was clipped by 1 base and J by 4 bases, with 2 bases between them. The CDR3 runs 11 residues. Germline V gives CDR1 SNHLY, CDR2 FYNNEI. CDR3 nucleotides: TGTGCCAGCAGTGAAGTTTACGAGCAGTACTTC. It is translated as CASSEVYEQYF. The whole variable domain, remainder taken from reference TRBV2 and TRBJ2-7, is EPEVTQTPSHQVTQMGQEVILRCVPISNHLYFYWYRQILGQKVEFLVSFYNNEISEKSEIFDDQFSVERPDGSNFTLKIRSTKLEDSAMYFCASSEVYEQYFGPGTRLTVT.

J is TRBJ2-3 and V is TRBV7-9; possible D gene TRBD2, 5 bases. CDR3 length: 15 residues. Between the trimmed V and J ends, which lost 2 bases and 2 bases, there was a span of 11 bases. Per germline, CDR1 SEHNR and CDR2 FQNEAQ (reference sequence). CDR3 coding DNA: TGTGCCAGCAGCTTAAAACTAGGAACCACAGATACGCAGTATTTT. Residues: CASSLKLGTTDTQYF.

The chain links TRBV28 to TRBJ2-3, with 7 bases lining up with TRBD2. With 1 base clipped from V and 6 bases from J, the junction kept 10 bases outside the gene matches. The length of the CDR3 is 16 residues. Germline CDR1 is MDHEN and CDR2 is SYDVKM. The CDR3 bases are TGTGCCAGCAGTTTATTTCTTATTGGGAGGGTGGATACGCAGTATTTT. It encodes CASSLFLIGRVDTQYF.

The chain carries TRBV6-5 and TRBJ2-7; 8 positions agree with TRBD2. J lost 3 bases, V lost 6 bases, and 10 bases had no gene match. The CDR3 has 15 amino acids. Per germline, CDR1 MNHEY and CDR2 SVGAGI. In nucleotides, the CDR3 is TGTGCCAGCAGGGCCGGGACTAGTAACCGCTACGAGCAGTACTTC. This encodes CASRAGTSNRYEQYF.

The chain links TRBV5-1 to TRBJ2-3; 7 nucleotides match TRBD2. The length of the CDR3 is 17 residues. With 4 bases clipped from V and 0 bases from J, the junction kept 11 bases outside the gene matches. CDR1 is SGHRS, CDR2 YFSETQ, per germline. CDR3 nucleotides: TGCGCCAGCAGCACCGGGACTATTTCCAGAAGCACAGATACGCAGTATTTT. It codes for CASSTGTISRSTDTQYF.

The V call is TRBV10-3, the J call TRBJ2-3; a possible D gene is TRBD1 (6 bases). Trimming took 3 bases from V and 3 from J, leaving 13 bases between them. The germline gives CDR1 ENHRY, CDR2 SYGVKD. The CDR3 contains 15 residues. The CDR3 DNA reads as TGTGCCATCAGTGAACAGGGCAGGTGGACAGATACGCAGTATTTT. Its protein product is CAISEQGRWTDTQYF.

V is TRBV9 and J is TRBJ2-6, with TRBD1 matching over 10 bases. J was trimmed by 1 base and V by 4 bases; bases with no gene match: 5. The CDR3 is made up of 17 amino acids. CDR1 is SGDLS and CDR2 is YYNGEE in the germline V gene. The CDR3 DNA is TGTGCCAGCAGCTCGGGGACAGGGGAATCTGGGGCCAACGTCCTGACTTTC. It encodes CASSSGTGESGANVLTF.

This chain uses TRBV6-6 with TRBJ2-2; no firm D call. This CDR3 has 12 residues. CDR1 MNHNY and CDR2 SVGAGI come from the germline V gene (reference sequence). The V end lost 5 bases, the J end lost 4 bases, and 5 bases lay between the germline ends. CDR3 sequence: CASSPATGELFF. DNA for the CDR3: TGTGCCAGCAGTCCCGCCACCGGGGAGCTGTTTTTT.

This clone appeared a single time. CDR3 amino acids: CASSEYRGHTTGELFF. In DNA, the CDR3 is TGTGCCAGCAGTGAATACAGGGGCCACACGACCGGGGAGCTGTTTTTT. V is TRBV25-1 and J is TRBJ2-2, with D tentatively TRBD1 (6 bases). This CDR3 comprises 16 residues. Germline lookup yields CDR1 MGHDK and CDR2 SYGVNS. Trimming cost V 0 bases and J 5 bases, with 13 bases left between them.